This entry concerns a single TCR beta chain. Its antigen is not identified. The data originate from a study of T cells in localized non-small cell lung cancer. Trimming stripped 2 bases from V and 10 bases from J, with 12 bases between. The length of the CDR3 is 13 residues. Germline CDR1 and CDR2: MNHNS and SASEGT. Overall study results and limits: Investigators sequenced only a single tumor region, leaving heterogeneity possible. In uninvolved adjacent lung, T cell clonality reached its highest value, exceeding tumor. Within adjacent lung there appeared a median approximately 57 of the top 100 tumor clones.

The protocol was immunoSEQ multiplex PCR, while the TCRdb copy is restricted to in-frame clones and leaves out a portion. The data show roughly 34,000 clones, around 86% seen once. Sequenced material: peripheral blood, taken before any cancer treatment. This sequence was found in a male donor aged 60 or older with stage III lung adenocarcinoma. This chain joins TRBV6-1 and TRBJ1-5; D gene uncertain. DNA for the CDR3: TGTGCCAGCAGTGAAAGCGAATCTCTACCCCAGCATTTT. This gives the protein CASSESESLPQHF.